The present T cell receptor beta chain was sequenced within a study of blood T cells in healthy people across ages. Next came a second PCR, run for about 6 to 12 cycles, which used a sample-barcoded 5' primer along with a J-beta primer mix. TCRdb recomputed calls from the 5' RACE reads with MiXCR, one row per CDR3 protein. The data contain around 800,000 distinct CDR3 sequences, approximately 44% of them singletons. The V and J ends lost 5 bases and 11 bases respectively, with 14 bases between them. The CDR3 spans 12 residues. Germline assignment: CDR1 KGHDR and CDR2 SFDVKD. The clonotype comes from a man between 60 and 75 years old in good health. This chain uses TRBV24-1 with TRBJ1-2; D may be TRBD1 (6 bases). The sample consisted of blood. The CDR3 sequence: CATSAAGDLYTF. The DNA for the CDR3 is TGTGCCACCAGTGCGGCAGGGGACTTGTACACCTTC.